The 16 T cell receptor beta chains below were found in one sample sequenced in a study of blood T cells in healthy people across ages. For the second PCR, which ran for roughly 7 to 11 cycles, a sample-barcoded 5' primer and a J-beta primer mix were used. TCRdb analysed the 5' RACE reads with MiXCR anew, one entry per CDR3 protein. Here the sample spans more than 700,000 distinct CDR3 sequences, about 53% being singletons. The specimen sequenced was blood. The receptors shown here come from an elderly man in good health.

The chain couples TRBV28 to TRBJ2-7; TRBD1 matches at 7 bases. Judging by the DNA end, TRBJ2-5 fits better; the J call may be wrong. The CDR3 runs 13 residues. Per germline, CDR1 MDHEN and CDR2 SYDVKM. The CDR3 protein is CASRRTGAKTQYF. CDR3 bases: TGTGCCAGCAGAAGGACAGGAGCGAAGACCCAGTACTTC.

This clonotype was observed a few times. The V and J genes are TRBV25-1 and TRBJ1-2; D unclear. The length of the CDR3 is 15 residues. V lost 5 bases to trimming and J lost 4 bases, with 17 bases between them. Per the germline V gene, CDR1 is MGHDK and CDR2 is SYGVNS. CDR3 coding DNA: TGTGCCAGCAGTCCTTCTGAAGGATGGGGCTATGGCTACACCTTC. It yields the protein CASSPSEGWGYGYTF.

The rearrangement uses TRBV24-1 and TRBJ2-1; 9 bases are a match to TRBD2. This CDR3 has 15 amino acids. Germline V gene data show CDR1 as KGHDR and CDR2 as SFDVKD. The V and J ends lost 5 bases and 6 bases, in that order; junction bases with no gene match: 7. CDR3 sequence reads: CATSAVAGVPNEQFF. The CDR3 DNA follows: TGTGCCACCAGTGCCGTAGCGGGAGTACCCAATGAGCAGTTCTTC.

V gene TRBV5-5 combines with J gene TRBJ2-5; 11 bases map to TRBD2. TRBJ2-7 matches the DNA end more closely, so the J call is doubtful. The CDR3 is 17 amino acids. Germline lookup yields CDR1 SGHKS and CDR2 YYEKEE (reference sequence). The CDR3 protein is CASSSTSGERDSYEQYF. The CDR3 nucleotides read TGTGCCAGCAGCTCGACTAGCGGGGAGCGAGACTCCTACGAGCAGTACTTC.

The V gene is TRBV24-1, the J gene TRBJ2-5; 9 bases are shared with TRBD1. The germline gives CDR1 KGHDR, CDR2 SFDVKD. With V trimmed by 5 bases and J by 5 bases, 11 bases remained unmatched. The CDR3 covers 16 residues. The DNA of the CDR3 is TGTGCCACCAGTGCCTCGGACAGGGGTTTGGGGGAGACCCAGTACTTC. Its translation is CATSASDRGLGETQYF.

This clonotype was counted between two and nine times. V is TRBV21-1 and J is TRBJ1-2. TRBV21-1 is termed a pseudogene. The CDR3 extends over 15 amino acids. The CDR3 loop is CASSKDVKEAYGYTF. The CDR3 DNA reads as TGTGCCAGCAGCAAAGACGTGAAAGAGGCCTATGGCTACACCTTC.

Points on this clonotype: A read error is possible here, since a much larger clone lies one base away. This chain joins TRBV30 and TRBJ1-1, with D possibly TRBD1 on 5 matching bases. The CDR3 runs 12 residues. V was clipped by 5 bases and J by 4 bases, with 11 bases between them. The germline gives CDR1 GTSNPN, CDR2 SVGIG (reference sequence). In nucleotides, the CDR3 is TGTGCCTGGGGCGCAGGGCTCACTGAAGCTTTCTTT. It specifies CAWGAGLTEAFF.

This clonotype appeared a few times. The chain has TRBV27 and TRBJ2-2, with a weak D call TRBD2 (7 bases). This CDR3 region has 16 residues. Trimming took off 4 bases at V and 3 bases at J, with 15 bases between the two ends. Germline CDR1 and CDR2: MNHEY and SMNVEV (reference sequence). This CDR3 reads CASSSVGRGDTGELFF. Written as DNA, the CDR3 is TGTGCCAGCAGTTCCGTTGGGAGGGGGGACACCGGGGAGCTGTTTTTT.

This chain joins TRBV28 and TRBJ2-4; possible D gene TRBD2, 5 bases. The germline V gene has CDR1 MDHEN and CDR2 SYDVKM. There are 15 residues in the CDR3. With 3 bases removed from V and 13 bases from J, the gap between germline ends came to 22 bases. The CDR3 reads CASSFRTRRAKEQYF. Here the CDR3 DNA reads TGTGCCAGCAGTTTCCGGACCCGGCGGGCCAAAGAGCAGTACTTC.

CDR3: CASSPPGGLGQPQHF. Written as DNA, the CDR3 is TGTGCCAGCAGCCCGCCGGGGGGCCTAGGTCAGCCCCAGCATTTT. The chain links TRBV7-2 to TRBJ1-5; the D gene is possibly TRBD1 (6 bases). Trimming left V 5 bases short and J 6 bases short, with 17 bases between. In germline, CDR1 is SGHTA, CDR2 FQGNSA. The CDR3 contains 15 residues.

The chain employs TRBV11-2 and TRBJ2-3, with TRBD2 matching 9 bases. Germline assignment: CDR1 SGHAT and CDR2 FQNNGV. This CDR3 comprises 15 residues. J gave up 4 bases and V 3 bases, and 5 bases lay outside the gene matches. The CDR3 DNA is TGTGCCAGCAGCTTGGGACTAGCCAGGCCAGATACGCAGTATTTT. Protein: CASSLGLARPDTQYF.

The rearrangement uses TRBV5-1 and TRBJ2-7; D is ambiguous. The CDR3 loop spans 16 amino acids. Trimming took off 0 bases at V and 0 bases at J, with 13 bases between the two ends. Germline CDR1 and CDR2: SGHRS and YFSETQ. The CDR3 nucleotides read TGCGCCAGCAGCTTGGTCCCCCCCCCGGTCTCCTACGAGCAGTACTTC. It is translated as CASSLVPPPVSYEQYF.

This chain links TRBV28 with TRBJ2-7, with 7 positions matching TRBD1. V was clipped by 5 bases and J by 3 bases; unmatched bases: 7. Germline CDR1 reads MDHEN; CDR2 reads SYDVKM. The CDR3 runs 14 residues. This chain's CDR3 is CASSDRVDGYEQYF. CDR3 in DNA: TGTGCCAGCAGTGACAGGGTAGATGGCTACGAGCAGTACTTC.

The chain joins TRBV5-1 to TRBJ2-7, with no clear D. Looked up from germline, CDR1 is SGHRS and CDR2 is YFSETQ. The CDR3 contains 15 residues. Deletions cut 0 bases from V and 7 bases from J, with 17 bases between. CDR3 DNA sequence: TGCGCCAGCAGCTTGGAGGCGATTCCCTACAATGAGCAGTACTTC. This translates into CASSLEAIPYNEQYF.

The V gene is TRBV7-3, the J gene TRBJ2-3; 8 nucleotides line up with TRBD1. The CDR3 is 16 residues long. Germline assignment: CDR1 SGHTA and CDR2 FQGTGA. Trimming removed 1 base from V and 3 bases from J; junction bases left unmatched: 6. CDR3 nucleotides: TGTGCCAGCAGCTTAATCACAGGGGGTTCAACAGATACGCAGTATTTT. It translates to CASSLITGGSTDTQYF.

The rearrangement joins TRBV4-1 to TRBJ2-1; 15 bases agree with TRBD2. Germline CDR1 and CDR2: MGHRA and YSYEKL. Trimming at V came to 0 bases and at J to 13 bases, leaving 7 bases not matched to a gene. The CDR3 spans 16 residues. CDR3 region: CASSQEAGTSGRRQFF. Written as DNA, the CDR3 is TGCGCCAGCAGCCAAGAAGCGGGGACTAGCGGGAGGAGACAGTTCTTC.